The clone carrying this TCR beta chain was counted ten times or more. The time point denotes: newly diagnosed GD, antithyroid drugs for less than 3 months. From RNA extracted from PBMCs, the TCR library was made. Each of the patients was recruited from an endocrinology department situated in Xi'an, China. These data come from a study of regulatory T cells in long-lasting Graves disease. Assembly of TCR beta libraries relied on iRepertoire HTBI primers together with Arm-PCR of CDR3 regions. TCRdb independently ran MiXCR on the multiplex PCR reads; one entry per CDR3 protein. The data show 680,000 or so distinct CDR3 sequences, 15% to 20% seen once. Per germline, CDR1 MNHNS and CDR2 SASEGT. The CDR3 extends over 15 amino acids. V lost 1 base and J lost 3; bases outside the gene matches: 4. This sample also belongs to another study, concerning T cells in Graves' hyperthyroidism and ophthalmopathy. As that report states: Stable disease denoted Graves' hyperthyroidism without ophthalmopathy progression within 18 months. A patient was excluded if there was uncontrolled infection, other autoimmune disease, pregnancy or lactation. Researchers ran a first-round RT-PCR on the TCR CDR3 using the HTBI primer set.

Sequencing used peripheral blood mononuclear cells (PBMCs), obtained at new diagnosis, from a patient treated with antithyroid drugs. The chain uses TRBV6-1 and TRBJ2-5, with 8 bases aligning to TRBD2. This clonotype was sampled from a woman aged 25 to 39 with Graves disease. CDR3 sequence: CASSEVIGREETQYF. The CDR3 DNA follows: TGTGCCAGCAGTGAAGTAATCGGGAGGGAAGAGACCCAGTACTTC.